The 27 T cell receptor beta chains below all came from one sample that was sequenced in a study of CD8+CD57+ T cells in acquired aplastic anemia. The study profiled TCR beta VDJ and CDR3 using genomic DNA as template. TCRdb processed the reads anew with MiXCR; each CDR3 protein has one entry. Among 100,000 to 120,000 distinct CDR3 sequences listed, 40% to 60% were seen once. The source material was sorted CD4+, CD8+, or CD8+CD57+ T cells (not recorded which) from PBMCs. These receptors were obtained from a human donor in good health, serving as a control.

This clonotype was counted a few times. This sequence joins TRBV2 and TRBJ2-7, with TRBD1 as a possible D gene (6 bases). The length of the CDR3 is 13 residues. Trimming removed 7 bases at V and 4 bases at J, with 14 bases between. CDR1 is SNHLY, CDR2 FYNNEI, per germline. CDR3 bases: TGTGCCAGCAAGGGGTTGGGGGCTTACGAGCAGTACTTC. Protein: CASKGLGAYEQYF.

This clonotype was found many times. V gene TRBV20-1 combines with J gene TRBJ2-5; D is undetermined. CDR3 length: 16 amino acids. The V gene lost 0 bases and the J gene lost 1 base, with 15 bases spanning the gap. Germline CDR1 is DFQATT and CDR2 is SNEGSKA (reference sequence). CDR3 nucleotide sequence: TGCAGTGCTAGAGATGGTGGGTCCACCACCCAAGAGACCCAGTACTTC. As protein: CSARDGGSTTQETQYF.

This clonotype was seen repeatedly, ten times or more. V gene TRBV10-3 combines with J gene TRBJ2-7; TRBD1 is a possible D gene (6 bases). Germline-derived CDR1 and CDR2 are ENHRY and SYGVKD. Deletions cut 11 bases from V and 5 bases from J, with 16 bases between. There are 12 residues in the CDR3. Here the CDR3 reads CASKQGINEQYF. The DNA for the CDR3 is TGTGCCTCAAAGCAGGGGATCAACGAGCAGTACTTC.

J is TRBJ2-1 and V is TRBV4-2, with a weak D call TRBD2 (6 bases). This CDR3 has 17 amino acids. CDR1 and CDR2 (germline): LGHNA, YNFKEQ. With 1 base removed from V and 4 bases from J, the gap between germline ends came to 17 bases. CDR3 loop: CASSQVVEGSGYNEQFF. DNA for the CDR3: TGTGCCAGCAGCCAAGTGGTGGAGGGGAGCGGTTACAATGAGCAGTTCTTC.

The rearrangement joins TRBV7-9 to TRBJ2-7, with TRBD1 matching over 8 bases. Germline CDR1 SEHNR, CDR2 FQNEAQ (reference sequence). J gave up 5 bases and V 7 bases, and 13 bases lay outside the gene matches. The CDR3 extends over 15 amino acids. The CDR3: CASIPGGQGAHEQYF. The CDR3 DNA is TGTGCCAGCATCCCCGGTGGGCAGGGGGCCCACGAGCAGTACTTC. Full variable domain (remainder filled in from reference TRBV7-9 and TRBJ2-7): DTGVSQNPRHKITKRGQNVTFRCDPISEHNRLYWYRQTLGQGPEFLTYFQNEAQLEKSRLLSDRFSAERPKGSFSTLEIQRTEQGDSAMYLCASIPGGQGAHEQYFGPGTRLTVT.

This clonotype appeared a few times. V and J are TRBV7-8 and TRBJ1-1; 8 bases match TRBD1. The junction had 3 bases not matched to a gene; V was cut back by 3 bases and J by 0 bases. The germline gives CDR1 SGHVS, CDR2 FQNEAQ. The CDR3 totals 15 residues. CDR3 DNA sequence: TGTGCCAGCAGCTTGCCGACAGGGGTGAACACTGAAGCTTTCTTT. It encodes CASSLPTGVNTEAFF. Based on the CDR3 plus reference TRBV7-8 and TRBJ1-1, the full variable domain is GAGVSQSPRYKVAKRGQDVALRCDPISGHVSLFWYQQALGQGPEFLTYFQNEAQLDKSGLPSDRFFAERPEGSVSTLKIQRTQQEDSAVYLCASSLPTGVNTEAFFGQGTRLTVV.

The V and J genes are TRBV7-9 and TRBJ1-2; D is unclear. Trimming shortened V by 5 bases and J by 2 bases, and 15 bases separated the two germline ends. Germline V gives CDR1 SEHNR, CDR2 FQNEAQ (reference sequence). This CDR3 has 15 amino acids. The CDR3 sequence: CASSGYQTQNYGYTF. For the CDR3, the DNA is TGTGCCAGCAGCGGATACCAGACACAAAACTATGGCTACACCTTC.

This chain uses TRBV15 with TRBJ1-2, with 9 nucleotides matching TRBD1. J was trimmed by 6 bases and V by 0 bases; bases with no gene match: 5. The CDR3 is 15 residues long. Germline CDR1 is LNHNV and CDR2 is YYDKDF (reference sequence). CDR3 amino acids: CATSRDLDRGDGYTF. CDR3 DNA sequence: TGTGCCACCAGCAGAGATTTAGACAGGGGGGATGGCTACACCTTC.

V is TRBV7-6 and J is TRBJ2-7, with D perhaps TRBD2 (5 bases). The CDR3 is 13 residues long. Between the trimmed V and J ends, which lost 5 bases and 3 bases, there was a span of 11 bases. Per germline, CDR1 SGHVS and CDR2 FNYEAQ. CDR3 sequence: CASSRAEVYEQYF. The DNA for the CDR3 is TGTGCCAGCAGCCGCGCGGAGGTCTACGAGCAGTACTTC.

The CDR3 protein is CASSDRGYYEQYF. CDR3 in DNA: TGTGCCAGCAGTGATAGGGGCTACTACGAGCAGTACTTC. The rearrangement uses TRBV2 and TRBJ2-7, with D perhaps matching TRBD1 (5 bases). CDR1 and CDR2 (germline): SNHLY, FYNNEI. Trimming shortened V by 3 bases and J by 3 bases, and 9 bases separated the two germline ends. CDR3 length equals 13 residues.

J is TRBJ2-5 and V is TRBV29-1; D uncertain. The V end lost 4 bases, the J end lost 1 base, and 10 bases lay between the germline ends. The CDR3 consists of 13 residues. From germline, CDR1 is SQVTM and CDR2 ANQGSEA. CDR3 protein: CSVATGFQETQYF. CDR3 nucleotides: TGCAGCGTTGCCACGGGTTTCCAAGAGACCCAGTACTTC.

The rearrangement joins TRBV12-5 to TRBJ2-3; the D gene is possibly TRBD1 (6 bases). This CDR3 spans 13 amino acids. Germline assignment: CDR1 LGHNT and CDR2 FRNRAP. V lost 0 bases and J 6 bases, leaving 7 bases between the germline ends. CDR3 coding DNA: TGTGCTAGTGGTTTGGTCAGGGGCGATACGCAGTATTTT. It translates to CASGLVRGDTQYF.

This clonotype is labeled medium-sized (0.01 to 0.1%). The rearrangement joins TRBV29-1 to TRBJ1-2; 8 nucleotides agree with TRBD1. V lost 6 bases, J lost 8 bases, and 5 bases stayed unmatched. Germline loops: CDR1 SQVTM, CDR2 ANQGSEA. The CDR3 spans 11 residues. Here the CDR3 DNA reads TGCAGCGTAGACAGGGGATCGGGCTACACCTTC. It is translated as CSVDRGSGYTF.

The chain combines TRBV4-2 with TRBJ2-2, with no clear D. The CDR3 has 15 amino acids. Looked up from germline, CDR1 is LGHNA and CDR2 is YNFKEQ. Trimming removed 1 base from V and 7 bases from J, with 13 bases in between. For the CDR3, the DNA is TGTGCCAGCAGCCAAGCCGACGCCCTTGGCGGGGAGCTGTTTTTT. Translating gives CASSQADALGGELFF.

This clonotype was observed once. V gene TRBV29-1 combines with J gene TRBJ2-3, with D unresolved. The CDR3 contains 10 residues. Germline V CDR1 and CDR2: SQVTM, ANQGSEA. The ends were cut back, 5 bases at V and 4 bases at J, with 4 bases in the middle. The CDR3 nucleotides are TGCAGCGTTCCCTCAGATACGCAGTATTTT. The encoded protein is CSVPSDTQYF.

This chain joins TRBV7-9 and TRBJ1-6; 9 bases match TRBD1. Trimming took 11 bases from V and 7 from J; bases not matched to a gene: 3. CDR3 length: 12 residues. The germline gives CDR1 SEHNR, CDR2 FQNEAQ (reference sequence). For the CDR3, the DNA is TGTGCCTACGGGACAGGGAATTCACCCCTCCACTTT. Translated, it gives CAYGTGNSPLHF.

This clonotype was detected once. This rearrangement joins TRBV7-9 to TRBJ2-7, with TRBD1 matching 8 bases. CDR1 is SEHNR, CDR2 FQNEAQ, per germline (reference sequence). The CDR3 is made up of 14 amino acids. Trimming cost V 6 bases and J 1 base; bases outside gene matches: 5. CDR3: CASRKRTGSYEQYF. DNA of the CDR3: TGTGCCAGCAGAAAAAGGACAGGGTCCTACGAGCAGTACTTC.

The CDR3 sequence: CASSLLDYEQYF. CDR3 nucleotides: TGTGCCAGCAGCTTACTCGACTACGAGCAGTACTTC. The chain recombines TRBV7-4 with TRBJ2-7, with D unresolved. Germline values: CDR1 SGHVT, CDR2 SQSDAQ. V lost 2 bases and J lost 3, with 5 bases in between. This CDR3 spans 12 amino acids.

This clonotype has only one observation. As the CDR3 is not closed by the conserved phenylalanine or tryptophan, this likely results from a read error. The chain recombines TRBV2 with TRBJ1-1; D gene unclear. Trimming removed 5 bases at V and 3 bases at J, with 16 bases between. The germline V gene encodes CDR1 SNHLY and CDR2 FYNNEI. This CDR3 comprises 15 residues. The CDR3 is CASSLQGGLDTEAFL. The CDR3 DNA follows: TGTGCCAGCAGTTTACAAGGCGGACTGGACACTGAAGCTTTCCTT.

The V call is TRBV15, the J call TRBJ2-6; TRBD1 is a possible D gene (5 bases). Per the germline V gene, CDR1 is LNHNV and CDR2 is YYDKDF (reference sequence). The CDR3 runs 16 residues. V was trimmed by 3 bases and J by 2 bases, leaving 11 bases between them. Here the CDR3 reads CATSSKGATGANVLTF. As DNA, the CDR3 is TGTGCCACCAGCAGTAAAGGGGCAACTGGGGCCAACGTCCTGACTTTC.

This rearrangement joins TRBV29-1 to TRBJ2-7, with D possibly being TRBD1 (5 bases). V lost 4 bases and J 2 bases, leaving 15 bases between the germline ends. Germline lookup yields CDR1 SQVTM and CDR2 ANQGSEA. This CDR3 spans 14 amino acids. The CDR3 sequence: CSVVYSLGAYEQYF. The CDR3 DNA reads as TGCAGCGTTGTTTACAGCTTAGGGGCCTACGAGCAGTACTTC.

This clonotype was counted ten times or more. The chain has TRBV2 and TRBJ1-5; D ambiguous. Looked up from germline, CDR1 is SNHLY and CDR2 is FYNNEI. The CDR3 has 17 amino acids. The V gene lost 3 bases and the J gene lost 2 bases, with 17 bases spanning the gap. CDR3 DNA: TGTGCCAGCAGTGACTTGCAGGATGGATTAGGCAATCAGCCCCAGCATTTT. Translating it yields CASSDLQDGLGNQPQHF.

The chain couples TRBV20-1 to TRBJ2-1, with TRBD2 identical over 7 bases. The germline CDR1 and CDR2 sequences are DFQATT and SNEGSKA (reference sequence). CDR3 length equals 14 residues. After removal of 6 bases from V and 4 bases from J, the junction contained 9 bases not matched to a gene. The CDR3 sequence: CSALSGTAYNEQFF. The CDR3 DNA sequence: TGCAGTGCACTGAGCGGGACGGCGTACAATGAGCAGTTCTTC.

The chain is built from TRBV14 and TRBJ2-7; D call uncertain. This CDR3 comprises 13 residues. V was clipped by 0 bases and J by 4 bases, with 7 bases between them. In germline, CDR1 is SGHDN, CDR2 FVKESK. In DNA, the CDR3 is TGTGCCAGCAGCCAAGAACGGACGTACGAGCAGTACTTC. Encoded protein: CASSQERTYEQYF.

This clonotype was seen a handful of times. Written as DNA, the CDR3 is TGCAGCGTTGTCGAGCCAGTGGCCGGTTACGAGCAGTACTTC. Protein product: CSVVEPVAGYEQYF. V gene TRBV29-1 combines with J gene TRBJ2-7, with D unclear. V was pared by 4 bases and J by 4 bases, with 17 bases between. Germline V CDR1 and CDR2: SQVTM, ANQGSEA. This CDR3 region has 14 residues.

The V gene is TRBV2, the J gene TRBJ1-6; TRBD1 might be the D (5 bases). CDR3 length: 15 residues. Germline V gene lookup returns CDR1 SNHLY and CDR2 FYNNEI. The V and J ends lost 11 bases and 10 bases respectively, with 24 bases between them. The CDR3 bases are TGTGCCGGTTCTCCCACGGGGGGTCTTGCATCACCCCTCCACTTT. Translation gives CAGSPTGGLASPLHF.

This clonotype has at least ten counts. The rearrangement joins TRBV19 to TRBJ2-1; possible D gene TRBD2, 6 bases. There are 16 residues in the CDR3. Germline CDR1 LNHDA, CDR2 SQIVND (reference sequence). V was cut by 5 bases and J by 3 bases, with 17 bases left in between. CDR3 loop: CASSPQGDLGYNEQFF. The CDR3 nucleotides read TGTGCCAGTAGTCCCCAAGGGGACTTGGGCTACAATGAGCAGTTCTTC.